These 23 T cell receptor beta chains came from one sample sequenced in a study of T cell clones after liver transplantation. The table came from immunoSEQ multiplex PCR; TCRdb's copy has only in-frame clones and leaves some out. The repertoire holds some 59,000 clones, with over 70% as singletons. The input for sequencing was CD4+ T cells from blood, taken before liver transplant. The receptor set was obtained from a human donor who received a liver transplant.

DNA of the CDR3: TGTGCCAGCAGTTTAGCTAGCGGGGTGGTCTACGAGCAGTACTTC. Its protein product is CASSLASGVVYEQYF. The gene calls are TRBV28 and TRBJ2-7; 9 bases are shared with TRBD2. CDR3 size: 15 residues. The germline CDR1 and CDR2 sequences are MDHEN and SYDVKM. Losses at the gene ends were 2 bases for V and 3 bases for J; bases not matched to a gene: 5. The variable domain in full, with the rest retrieved from reference TRBV28 and TRBJ2-7, is DVKVTQSSRYLVKRTGEKVFLECVQDMDHENMFWYRQDPGLGLRLIYFSYDVKMKEKGDIPEGYSVSREKKERFSLILESASTNQTSMYLCASSLASGVVYEQYFGPGTRLTVT.

This clone was counted a few times. The V and J genes are TRBV9 and TRBJ1-6; no firm D call. Trimming pared 4 bases from V and 10 bases from J, leaving 12 bases between. The CDR3 spans 13 residues. The germline gives CDR1 SGDLS, CDR2 YYNGEE. CDR3 protein: CASSLQVKSPLHF. CDR3 nucleotides: TGTGCCAGCAGCCTCCAGGTTAAGTCACCCCTCCACTTT.

The chain has TRBV19 and TRBJ1-5, with a weak D call TRBD1 (5 bases). Trimming cost V 2 bases and J 2 bases, with 10 bases left between them. The CDR3 consists of 15 residues. Germline assignment: CDR1 LNHDA and CDR2 SQIVND (reference sequence). CDR3 in amino acids: CASSIRGLGNQPQHF. CDR3 DNA: TGTGCCAGTAGTATAAGGGGATTGGGCAATCAGCCCCAGCATTTT. The variable domain in full, completed from reference TRBV19 and TRBJ1-5, reads DGGITQSPKYLFRKEGQNVTLSCEQNLNHDAMYWYRQDPGQGLRLIYYSQIVNDFQKGDIAEGYSVSREKKESFPLTVTSAQKNPTAFYLCASSIRGLGNQPQHFGDGTRLSIL.

V and J are TRBV10-2 and TRBJ1-4; D remains ambiguous. The CDR3 has 15 residues. The germline V gene has CDR1 WSHSY and CDR2 SAAADI. V lost 7 bases to trimming and J lost 8 bases, with 20 bases between them. DNA of the CDR3: TGCGCCAGCACTTCAACCCGAGGGCTTGGGGAAAAACTGTTTTTT. Protein product: CASTSTRGLGEKLFF.

The CDR3 DNA reads TGTGCCTGGAGGACAGGGCAAGATCAGCCCCAGCATTTT. This codes for CAWRTGQDQPQHF. The genes are TRBV30 and TRBJ1-5; TRBD1 matches 7 bases. V shed 3 bases and J 5 bases; nucleotides not matched to a gene: 4. Germline V gene lookup returns CDR1 GTSNPN and CDR2 SVGIG (reference sequence). This CDR3 is 13 amino acids long.

The chain employs TRBV9 and TRBJ2-3, with 8 bases matching TRBD1. Germline V lookup: CDR1 SGDLS, CDR2 YYNGEE. This CDR3 comprises 15 residues. V was clipped by 7 bases and J by 4 bases; unmatched bases: 11. The chain's CDR3 is CASGRQGLPADTQYF. The DNA of the CDR3 is TGTGCCAGCGGACGACAGGGGCTTCCTGCAGATACGCAGTATTTT.

This clone was counted ten times or more. This rearrangement joins TRBV10-3 to TRBJ1-3; tentatively, D is TRBD1 (6 bases). The V gene lost 8 bases and the J gene lost 0 bases, with 14 bases spanning the gap. The length of the CDR3 is 15 residues. CDR1 ENHRY and CDR2 SYGVKD come from the germline V gene. The CDR3 DNA reads TGTGCCATCGGGCAGGGGCCCCTCTCTGGAAACACCATATATTTT. Translated: CAIGQGPLSGNTIYF.

The chain links TRBV9 to TRBJ2-7; 11 nucleotides agree with TRBD1. V lost 0 bases and J lost 6; bases outside the gene matches: 5. The CDR3 is made up of 15 amino acids. CDR1 is SGDLS and CDR2 is YYNGEE in the germline V gene. The CDR3 protein is CASSVEDRGHTEQYF. The CDR3 DNA follows: TGTGCCAGCAGCGTAGAGGACAGGGGGCATACCGAGCAGTACTTC. Filled out from reference TRBV9 and TRBJ2-7, the complete variable domain reads DSGVTQTPKHLITATGQRVTLRCSPRSGDLSVYWYQQSLDQGLQFLIQYYNGEERAKGNILERFSAQQFPDLHSELNLSSLELGDSALYFCASSVEDRGHTEQYFGPGTRLTVT.

This clone was detected only once. The V and J genes are TRBV29-1 and TRBJ1-5; possible D gene TRBD1, 5 bases. Germline CDR1 and CDR2: SQVTM and ANQGSEA. Trimming shortened V by 4 bases and J by 5 bases, and 15 bases separated the two germline ends. The CDR3 spans 14 residues. The CDR3 loop reads CSVARGEGHQPQHF. DNA for the CDR3: TGCAGCGTTGCTCGGGGGGAGGGTCATCAGCCCCAGCATTTT.

The gene calls are TRBV19 and TRBJ1-5, with D maybe TRBD1 (6 bases). This CDR3 is built from 16 residues. Germline V gene data show CDR1 as LNHDA and CDR2 as SQIVND (reference sequence). With 5 bases removed from V and 5 bases from J, the gap between germline ends came to 19 bases. The CDR3 DNA is TGTGCCAGTAGTTCCCTCAAGGACAGTTTTTATCAGCCCCAGCATTTT. The encoded protein is CASSSLKDSFYQPQHF.

The genes are TRBV4-2 and TRBJ1-4, with TRBD1 identical over 8 bases. The germline V gene has CDR1 LGHNA and CDR2 YNFKEQ. V shed 4 bases, J shed 0 bases, and the junction held 7 bases outside the gene matches. The CDR3 loop spans 17 amino acids. The DNA for the CDR3 is TGTGCCAGCAGCCCGGGACAGGTTACCGCAACTAATGAAAAACTGTTTTTT. Protein sequence: CASSPGQVTATNEKLFF.

This chain connects TRBV29-1 to TRBJ2-3, with D uncertain. With 5 bases removed from V and 4 bases from J, the gap between germline ends came to 4 bases. In germline, CDR1 is SQVTM, CDR2 ANQGSEA. The CDR3 consists of 10 residues. The CDR3 DNA is TGCAGCGTTACTCCAGATACGCAGTATTTT. It is translated as CSVTPDTQYF.

The chain joins TRBV28 to TRBJ1-6; 9 nucleotides agree with TRBD1. J lost 10 bases, V lost 7 bases, and 5 bases had no gene match. CDR1 MDHEN and CDR2 SYDVKM come from the germline V gene. This CDR3 is 13 amino acids long. The CDR3 is CASIDRGESPLHF. The CDR3 DNA follows: TGTGCCAGCATCGACAGGGGGGAATCACCCCTCCACTTT.

As DNA, the CDR3 is TGTGCCAGTAGTCCAGGGACAGCCGATGAAAAACTGTTTTTT. Translating it yields CASSPGTADEKLFF. The chain employs TRBV19 and TRBJ1-4; TRBD1 agrees at 7 bases. Germline loops: CDR1 LNHDA, CDR2 SQIVND (reference sequence). The CDR3 extends over 14 amino acids. The V gene end was trimmed by 5 bases and the J gene end by 6 bases; junction bases not matched to a gene: 6.

The rearrangement uses TRBV28 and TRBJ1-1; 10 bases fit TRBD1. This CDR3 comprises 13 residues. Germline CDR1 MDHEN, CDR2 SYDVKM. The junction had 3 bases not matched to a gene; V was cut back by 3 bases and J by 8 bases. CDR3 loop: CASSLGQGIEAFF. The CDR3 DNA follows: TGTGCCAGCAGTTTGGGACAGGGGATCGAAGCTTTCTTT. Using reference TRBV28 and TRBJ1-1 for the parts outside the CDR3, the full variable domain is DVKVTQSSRYLVKRTGEKVFLECVQDMDHENMFWYRQDPGLGLRLIYFSYDVKMKEKGDIPEGYSVSREKKERFSLILESASTNQTSMYLCASSLGQGIEAFFGQGTRLTVV.

The J gene is TRBJ2-7, the V gene TRBV6-1; D possibly corresponds to TRBD1 (6 bases). Trimming cost V 3 bases and J 7 bases, with 13 bases left between them. Germline V gene sequence: CDR1 MNHNS, CDR2 SASEGT. The CDR3 totals 13 residues. The CDR3 DNA follows: TGTGCCAGCAGTGAGTTGAGGGGGTTGGAGCAGTACTTC. It translates to CASSELRGLEQYF.

The chain carries TRBV10-3 and TRBJ1-2; weak D call: TRBD1 (5 bases). V shed 0 bases and J shed 4 bases, with 21 bases lying between them. The CDR3 is 18 residues long. The V gene's germline CDR1 is ENHRY and CDR2 SYGVKD. CDR3 loop: CAISESVSSQGGGYGYTF. In nucleotides, the CDR3 is TGTGCCATCAGTGAGTCGGTCTCTTCGCAGGGAGGTGGCTATGGCTACACCTTC.

This chain links TRBV19 with TRBJ1-1; 8 bases line up with TRBD1. Germline V gene lookup returns CDR1 LNHDA and CDR2 SQIVND (reference sequence). With V trimmed by 3 bases and J by 2 bases, 11 bases remained unmatched. The CDR3 extends over 17 amino acids. The CDR3, as DNA: TGTGCCAGTAGTATCAGAAGGACTACAGGGGGTAACACTGAAGCTTTCTTT. Encoded protein: CASSIRRTTGGNTEAFF.

V gene TRBV10-2 combines with J gene TRBJ1-1; D is perhaps TRBD1 (5 bases). CDR3 length: 12 residues. V shed 9 bases and J shed 1 base, with 9 bases lying between them. Germline lookup yields CDR1 WSHSY and CDR2 SAAADI. The CDR3 region is CASGRGNTEAFF. CDR3 sequence (DNA): TGCGCCAGTGGGAGGGGGAACACTGAAGCTTTCTTT.

The chain links TRBV7-8 to TRBJ2-5; TRBD1 aligns across 8 bases. The V gene end was trimmed by 5 bases and the J gene end by 4 bases; junction bases not matched to a gene: 6. From germline, CDR1 is SGHVS and CDR2 FQNEAQ. The CDR3 totals 14 residues. CDR3 DNA: TGTGCCAGCAGCCTCAGGGGGCGCGGAGAGACCCAGTACTTC. Residues: CASSLRGRGETQYF.

The count of this clone is one. The V call is TRBV19, the J call TRBJ1-1; 7 positions match TRBD1. This CDR3 has 15 residues. With V trimmed by 10 bases and J by 1 base, 12 bases remained unmatched. Looked up from germline, CDR1 is LNHDA and CDR2 is SQIVND (reference sequence). CDR3 region: CATKNQQGRNTEAFF. CDR3 in DNA: TGTGCCACCAAGAACCAACAGGGGCGGAACACTGAAGCTTTCTTT.

This sequence joins TRBV13 and TRBJ2-7, with 8 bases lining up with TRBD1. Germline CDR1 is PRHDT and CDR2 is FYEKMQ (reference sequence). CDR3 length: 12 amino acids. V trimming: 4 bases; J trimming: 7 bases; junction bases outside the gene matches: 3. The CDR3 DNA follows: TGTGCCAGCAGCTCAGGGGGCTGGGAGCAGTACTTC. It translates to CASSSGGWEQYF. Together with reference TRBV13 and TRBJ2-7, the CDR3 gives the full variable domain: AAGVIQSPRHLIKEKRETATLKCYPIPRHDTVYWYQQGPGQDPQFLISFYEKMQSDKGSIPDRFSAQQFSDYHSELNMSSLELGDSALYFCASSSGGWEQYFGPGTRLTVT.

The chain joins TRBV7-9 to TRBJ1-5; no reliable D call. The V and J ends lost 1 base and 10 bases respectively, with 17 bases between them. Germline V CDR1 and CDR2: SEHNR, FQNEAQ (reference sequence). The CDR3 is 15 amino acids. The CDR3 sequence: CASSLGDNPANPQHF. For the CDR3, the DNA is TGTGCCAGCAGCTTAGGAGACAATCCCGCGAACCCCCAGCATTTT.